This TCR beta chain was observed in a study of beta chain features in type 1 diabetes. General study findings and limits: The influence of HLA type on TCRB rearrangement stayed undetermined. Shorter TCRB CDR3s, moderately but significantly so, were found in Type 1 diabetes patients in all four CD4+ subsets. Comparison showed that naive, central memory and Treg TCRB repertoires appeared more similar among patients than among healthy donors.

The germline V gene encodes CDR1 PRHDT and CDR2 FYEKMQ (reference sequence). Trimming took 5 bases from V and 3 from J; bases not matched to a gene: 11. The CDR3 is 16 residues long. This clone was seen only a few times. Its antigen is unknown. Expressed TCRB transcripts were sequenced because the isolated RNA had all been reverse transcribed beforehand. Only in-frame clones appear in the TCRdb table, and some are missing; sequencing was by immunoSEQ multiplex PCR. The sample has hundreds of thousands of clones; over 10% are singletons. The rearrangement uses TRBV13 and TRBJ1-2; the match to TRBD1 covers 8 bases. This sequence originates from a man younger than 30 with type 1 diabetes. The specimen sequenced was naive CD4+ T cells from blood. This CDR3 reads CASSPPYRGKDYGYTF. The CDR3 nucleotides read TGTGCCAGCAGCCCGCCATACAGGGGGAAGGACTATGGCTACACCTTC.